This TCR beta chain came from a study of T cells after yellow fever vaccination. General study results and limits: Within FACS-sorted repertoires, abundant clonotypes contaminating from the bulk population could be present. Post-booster repertoires again held most primary-vaccination clones (roughly 95% CD4, 75% to 90% CD8).

Universal primer sites and UMIs were introduced during 5'RACE template-switching synthesis of TCR cDNA. TCRdb reanalysed the 5' RACE reads using MiXCR and keeps one entry per CDR3 protein. Of 300,000 to 400,000 distinct CDR3 sequences in the sample, under 15% are singletons; the top ten hold 2.5% to 3.5%. Germline CDR1 WNHNN, CDR2 SYGVQD (reference sequence). The CDR3 spans 13 residues. V was cut by 4 bases and J by 9 bases, with 13 bases left in between. About this clonotype: The antigen remains undetermined.

This sequence was found in a man aged 18 to 29 who received the YFV17D yellow fever vaccine. Source: CD4+ T cells sorted from PBMCs, taken 15 days after the yellow fever booster vaccination. This sequence joins TRBV10-1 and TRBJ2-4; D may correspond to TRBD1 or TRBD2 (5 bases each). CDR3 DNA: TGCGCCAGCAGTGGCCCGGCAGGGACCATTCAGTACTTC. Its translation is CASSGPAGTIQYF.